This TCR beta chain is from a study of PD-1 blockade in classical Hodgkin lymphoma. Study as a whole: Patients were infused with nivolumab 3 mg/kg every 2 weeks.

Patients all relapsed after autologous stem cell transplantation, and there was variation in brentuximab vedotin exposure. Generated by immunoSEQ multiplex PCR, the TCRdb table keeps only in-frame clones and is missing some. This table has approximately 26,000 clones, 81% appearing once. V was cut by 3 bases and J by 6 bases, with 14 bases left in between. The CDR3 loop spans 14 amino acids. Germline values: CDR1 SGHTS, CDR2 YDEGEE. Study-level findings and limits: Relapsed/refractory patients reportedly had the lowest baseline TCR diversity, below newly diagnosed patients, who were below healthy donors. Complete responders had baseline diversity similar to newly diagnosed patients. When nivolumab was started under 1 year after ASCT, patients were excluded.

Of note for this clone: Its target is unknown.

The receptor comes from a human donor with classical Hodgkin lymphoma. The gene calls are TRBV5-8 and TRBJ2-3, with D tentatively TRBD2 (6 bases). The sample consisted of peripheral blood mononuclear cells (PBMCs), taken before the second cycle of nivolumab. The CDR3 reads CASSSGLTPDTQYF. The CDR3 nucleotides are TGTGCCAGCAGCTCGGGACTGACGCCGGATACGCAGTATTTT. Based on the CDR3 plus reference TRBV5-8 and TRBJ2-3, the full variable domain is EAGVTQSPTHLIKTRGQQATLRCSPISGHTSVYWYQQALGLGLQFLLWYDEGEERNRGNFPPRFSGRQFPNYSSELNVNALELEDSALYLCASSSGLTPDTQYFGPGTRLTVL.